The TCR beta chain under discussion was sequenced for a study of shared clonotypes between healthy human individuals. The V gene's germline CDR1 is KGHSH and CDR2 LQKENI. Trimming cost V 6 bases and J 3 bases, with 9 bases left between them. This CDR3 comprises 12 residues. Method: immunoSEQ multiplex PCR; TCRdb's copy keeps in-frame clones and lacks some. The sample carries about a million clones, 75% recorded once. Study-wide results and limits: Rarefaction showed that sequencing of sorted subsets was incomplete (despite large depth). The study found lower generation probabilities in non-shared clonotypes than in those shared by all four donors.

Turning to this clone: Its specificity is unknown. The sample has other DNA sequences that encode this CDR3 too.

V is TRBV18 and J is TRBJ2-7, with D possibly being TRBD2 (5 bases). Sequencing was performed on memory CD4+ T cells sorted from blood. Subset reported: CD45RA-negative fraction. The TCR sequence derives from a man younger than 35 in good health. CDR3 amino acids: CASSPGDYEQYF. In DNA, the CDR3 is TGTGCCAGCTCTCCCGGGGACTACGAGCAGTACTTC.